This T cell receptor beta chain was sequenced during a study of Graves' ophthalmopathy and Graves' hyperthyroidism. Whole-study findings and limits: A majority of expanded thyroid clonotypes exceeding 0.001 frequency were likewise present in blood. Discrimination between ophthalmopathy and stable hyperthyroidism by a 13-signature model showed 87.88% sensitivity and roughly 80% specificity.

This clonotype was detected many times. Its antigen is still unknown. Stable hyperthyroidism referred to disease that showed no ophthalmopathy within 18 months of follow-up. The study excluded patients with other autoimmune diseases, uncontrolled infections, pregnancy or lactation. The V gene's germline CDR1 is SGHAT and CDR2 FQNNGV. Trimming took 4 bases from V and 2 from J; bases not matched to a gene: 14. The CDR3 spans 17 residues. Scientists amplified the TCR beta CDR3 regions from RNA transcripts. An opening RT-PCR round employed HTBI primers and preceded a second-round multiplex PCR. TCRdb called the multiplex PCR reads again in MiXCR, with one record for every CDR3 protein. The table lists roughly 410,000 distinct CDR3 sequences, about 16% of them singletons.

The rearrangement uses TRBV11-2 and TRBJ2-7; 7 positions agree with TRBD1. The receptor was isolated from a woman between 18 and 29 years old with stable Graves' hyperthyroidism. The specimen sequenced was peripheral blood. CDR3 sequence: CASSSEFSGTVPYEQYF. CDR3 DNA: TGTGCCAGCAGCTCCGAATTCTCCGGGACAGTACCCTACGAGCAGTACTTC.